This T cell receptor beta chain was sequenced in a study of blood T cell repertoires in COVID-19. In the study overall: Nucleic acid was either cDNA or gDNA, and it came from T cells, B-cell-depleted T cells, or PBMCs.

In the original workflow: Reference gene primer amplification gave estimated nucleated cell counts. Libraries were prepared by immunoSEQ multiplex PCR; TCRdb keeps only in-frame clonotypes and omits some of them. That table is the source of V, J and clone size, and D and trimming were worked out from the DNA. The sample includes hundreds of thousands of clones, 80% to 85% seen only once; the top ten take 5%. This clone has just a few counts. Looked up from germline, CDR1 is SEHNR and CDR2 is FQNEAQ (reference sequence). Losses at the gene ends were 5 bases for V and 1 base for J; bases not matched to a gene: 6. The CDR3 loop spans 15 amino acids.

The genes are TRBV7-9 and TRBJ1-1, with 8 bases matching TRBD1. The receptor's source is a man aged 40-49 years who had been exposed to COVID-19. Source material: PBMCs or T cells enriched from blood (not recorded which). In nucleotides, the CDR3 is TGTGCCAGCAGCCTAGGTGGGACAGGGAACACTGAAGCTTTCTTT. As protein: CASSLGGTGNTEAFF.